Shown below are 30 T cell receptor beta chains from a single sample sequenced in a study of blood T cell repertoires in COVID-19. Sequencing used immunoSEQ multiplex PCR; TCRdb keeps in-frame clones, though not all of them. This table holds fewer than 350,000 clones, 86% found once. What was sequenced was peripheral blood. The receptors come from a woman in her 30s with COVID-19, enrolled during active disease.

This rearrangement joins TRBV6-5 to TRBJ1-2; no clear D. V shed 8 bases and J shed 4 bases, with 17 bases lying between them. The germline V gene encodes CDR1 MNHEY and CDR2 SVGAGI. CDR3 size: 14 residues. DNA for the CDR3: TGTGCCAGCGCGGCGGACTTCACGTCCTATGGCTACACCTTC. The encoded protein is CASAADFTSYGYTF.

This clone was seen a single time. This chain uses TRBV5-1 with TRBJ1-3, with 9 bases lining up with TRBD1. Germline trimming cut 0 bases from V and 2 bases from J; bases unmatched to any gene: 6. The length of the CDR3 is 17 residues. CDR1 is SGHRS and CDR2 is YFSETQ in the germline V gene. CDR3 sequence reads: CASSLALGTGTGNTIYF. CDR3 DNA: TGCGCCAGCAGCTTGGCCTTAGGGACAGGGACTGGAAACACCATATATTTT.

This chain connects TRBV4-1 to TRBJ1-4; D call uncertain. The V gene lost 3 bases and the J gene lost 8 bases, with 19 bases spanning the gap. CDR1 MGHRA and CDR2 YSYEKL come from the germline V gene. The CDR3 covers 16 residues. As DNA, the CDR3 is TGCGCCAGCAGCCAGGCCCCGAATACCATACGAGAAAAACTGTTTTTT. Translated: CASSQAPNTIREKLFF.

This chain joins TRBV5-5 and TRBJ1-5, with 8 bases aligning to TRBD1. Germline V gene lookup returns CDR1 SGHKS and CDR2 YYEKEE (reference sequence). Losses at the gene ends were 2 bases for V and 7 bases for J; bases not matched to a gene: 5. The CDR3 is made up of 14 amino acids. CDR3 DNA: TGTGCCAGCAGCTTACAGGGGGTGAGGCAGCCCCAGCATTTT. Its protein is CASSLQGVRQPQHF.

The chain recombines TRBV7-9 with TRBJ1-5; TRBD1 agrees at 9 bases. CDR3 length equals 17 residues. The V segment lost 5 bases and the J segment 1 base; nucleotides outside the gene matches: 9. Germline V lookup: CDR1 SEHNR, CDR2 FQNEAQ (reference sequence). CDR3 amino acids: CASSAGQGMGSNQPQHF. The CDR3 DNA reads as TGTGCCAGCAGCGCCGGACAGGGGATGGGGAGCAATCAGCCCCAGCATTTT.

The J gene is TRBJ1-3, the V gene TRBV28; D not certain. V was trimmed by 5 bases and J by 0 bases, leaving 5 bases between them. This CDR3 region has 13 residues. CDR1 is MDHEN and CDR2 is SYDVKM in the germline V gene. The CDR3 DNA sequence: TGTGCCAGCAGTACAGACTCTGGAAACACCATATATTTT. It translates to CASSTDSGNTIYF. Full variable domain (rest looked up from reference TRBV28 and TRBJ1-3): DVKVTQSSRYLVKRTGEKVFLECVQDMDHENMFWYRQDPGLGLRLIYFSYDVKMKEKGDIPEGYSVSREKKERFSLILESASTNQTSMYLCASSTDSGNTIYFGEGSWLTVV.

V usage is TRBV24-1 and J usage is TRBJ2-3; D is perhaps TRBD1 (5 bases). Trimming took 5 bases from V and 3 from J, leaving 11 bases between them. In germline, CDR1 is KGHDR, CDR2 SFDVKD. The CDR3 covers 14 residues. The CDR3 spells CATSAGSGTDTQYF. CDR3 DNA sequence: TGTGCCACCAGTGCAGGGTCTGGGACAGATACGCAGTATTTT.

The rearrangement uses TRBV5-1 and TRBJ1-2; D is uncertain. CDR3 size: 15 residues. V shed 1 base and J shed 0 bases, with 10 bases lying between them. CDR1 SGHRS and CDR2 YFSETQ come from the germline V gene. CDR3 sequence (DNA): TGCGCCAGCAGCTTGATGACCGGGACTAACTATGGCTACACCTTC. Translating it yields CASSLMTGTNYGYTF.

The chain recombines TRBV5-4 with TRBJ2-1; D ambiguous. Germline CDR1 and CDR2: SGHNT and YYREEE (reference sequence). The CDR3 extends over 12 amino acids. The V end lost 4 bases, the J end lost 5 bases, and 7 bases lay between the germline ends. CDR3 sequence reads: CASSDTDNEQFF. The CDR3 nucleotides are TGTGCCAGCAGCGATACAGACAATGAGCAGTTCTTC. Using reference TRBV5-4 and TRBJ2-1 for the parts outside the CDR3, the full variable domain is ETGVTQSPTHLIKTRGQQVTLRCSSQSGHNTVSWYQQALGQGPQFIFQYYREEENGRGNFPPRFSGLQFPNYSSELNVNALELDDSALYLCASSDTDNEQFFGPGTRLTVL.

This chain joins TRBV6-1 and TRBJ1-5; 7 bases agree with TRBD1. The CDR3 has 16 amino acids. CDR1 MNHNS and CDR2 SASEGT come from the germline V gene. With V trimmed by 4 bases and J by 0 bases, 6 bases remained unmatched. CDR3 nucleotide sequence: TGTGCCAGCAGTGGGAACAGGGGTTATAGCAATCAGCCCCAGCATTTT. This sequence encodes CASSGNRGYSNQPQHF.

This rearrangement joins TRBV7-9 to TRBJ2-3, with D unresolved. Germline CDR1 SEHNR, CDR2 FQNEAQ (reference sequence). The ends were cut back, 4 bases at V and 5 bases at J, with 22 bases in the middle. This CDR3 spans 17 amino acids. CDR3 loop: CASSSFGSLPEIDTQYF. The CDR3 nucleotides read TGTGCCAGCAGCTCGTTCGGGTCTCTTCCGGAGATAGATACGCAGTATTTT.

The table lists this clone with a count of one. The chain couples TRBV4-1 to TRBJ1-6; 10 bases match TRBD1. The germline CDR1 and CDR2 sequences are MGHRA and YSYEKL. V trimming: 3 bases; J trimming: 9 bases; junction bases outside the gene matches: 5. This CDR3 is built from 15 residues. For the CDR3, the DNA is TGCGCCAGCAGCCAGGCCGGGACAGGGGTTTCACCCCTCCACTTT. This codes for CASSQAGTGVSPLHF.

The chain employs TRBV19 and TRBJ1-6; possibly TRBD1 for D (5 bases). The germline V gene has CDR1 LNHDA and CDR2 SQIVND (reference sequence). V lost 5 bases and J 1 base, leaving 18 bases between the germline ends. The CDR3 is 18 residues long. The CDR3 loop is CASSVRGFRGSYNSPLHF. The DNA of the CDR3 is TGTGCCAGTAGTGTAAGGGGTTTTAGAGGTTCCTATAATTCACCCCTCCACTTT.

The chain has TRBV5-1 and TRBJ2-3; 7 bases are a match to TRBD2. After removal of 5 bases from V and 3 bases from J, the junction contained 6 bases not matched to a gene. The CDR3 totals 14 residues. The V gene's germline CDR1 is SGHRS and CDR2 YFSETQ. As DNA, the CDR3 is TGCGCCAGCAGAGATGGGGGAGGGACAGATACGCAGTATTTT. It translates to CASRDGGGTDTQYF.

Turning to this clone: Other DNA sequences of this sample code for an identical CDR3. The rearrangement joins TRBV2 to TRBJ2-7; 9 nucleotides align to TRBD1. This CDR3 region has 14 residues. V was clipped by 4 bases and J by 3 bases; unmatched bases: 4. Germline CDR1 and CDR2: SNHLY and FYNNEI. The CDR3 DNA follows: TGTGCCAGCAGTGTCGGGACAGGGAGCTACGAGCAGTACTTC. It translates to CASSVGTGSYEQYF.

V gene TRBV7-9 combines with J gene TRBJ1-6; D call uncertain. The CDR3 is 14 amino acids. Trimming stripped 1 base from V and 6 bases from J, with 7 bases between. Per the germline V gene, CDR1 is SEHNR and CDR2 is FQNEAQ (reference sequence). The CDR3 coding sequence is TGTGCCAGCAGCTTAGGACAAAGTAATTCACCCCTCCACTTT. It encodes CASSLGQSNSPLHF.

The rearrangement joins TRBV3-1 (or the pseudogene TRBV3-2) to TRBJ1-5; 9 bases are shared with TRBD1. The CDR3 contains 13 residues. J gave up 6 bases and V 4 bases, and 1 base lay outside the gene matches. Looked up from germline, CDR1 is LGHDT and CDR2 is YNNKEL (reference sequence). The CDR3 spells CASSRTGAQPQHF. The CDR3 DNA reads TGTGCCAGCAGCCGGACAGGGGCTCAGCCCCAGCATTTT.

The V gene is TRBV28, the J gene TRBJ2-7; 8 nucleotides match TRBD1. Germline V CDR1 and CDR2: MDHEN, SYDVKM. V lost 7 bases to trimming and J lost 4 bases; unmatched junction nucleotides: 6. The CDR3 has 13 amino acids. Here the CDR3 reads CASNRGVSYEQYF. The CDR3, as DNA: TGTGCCAGCAACAGGGGGGTGAGTTACGAGCAGTACTTC.

The genes are TRBV3-1 (or the pseudogene TRBV3-2) and TRBJ2-3; 10 nucleotides align to TRBD2. The CDR3 is 16 amino acids. The J segment lost 4 bases and the V segment lost 3 bases, leaving 7 bases of the junction unmatched. CDR1 and CDR2 from the germline V gene are LGHDT and YNNKEL (reference sequence). CDR3 region: CASSHSGGARADTQYF. In DNA, the CDR3 is TGTGCCAGCAGCCACAGCGGGGGGGCACGCGCAGATACGCAGTATTTT.

The V gene is TRBV6-1, the J gene TRBJ2-7, with TRBD1 matching over 8 bases. Germline CDR1 is MNHNS and CDR2 is SASEGT. The length of the CDR3 is 16 residues. Germline trimming cut 3 bases from V and 6 bases from J; bases unmatched to any gene: 13. CDR3: CASSESPGQVLFEQYF. In DNA, the CDR3 is TGTGCCAGCAGTGAGTCGCCGGGACAGGTTTTGTTCGAGCAGTACTTC.

This clone was detected only a few times. This chain links TRBV15 with TRBJ1-1; D might be TRBD1 (6 bases). From germline, CDR1 is LNHNV and CDR2 YYDKDF (reference sequence). This CDR3 comprises 14 residues. V was trimmed by 6 bases and J by 1 base, leaving 12 bases between them. The CDR3 coding sequence is TGTGCCACCAGTCGGGACACAGGGAACACTGAAGCTTTCTTT. Amino acid sequence: CATSRDTGNTEAFF.

This chain links TRBV7-8 with TRBJ2-7; a possible D gene is TRBD2 (5 bases). The ends were cut back, 5 bases at V and 0 bases at J, with 14 bases in the middle. The CDR3 runs 15 residues. The germline gives CDR1 SGHVS, CDR2 FQNEAQ. The CDR3 nucleotides are TGTGCCAGCAGCCCGGAGAGGGTTAGCTCCTACGAGCAGTACTTC. Its translation is CASSPERVSSYEQYF.

As concerns this clone: Other nucleotide sequences in the sample specify the same CDR3. The chain carries TRBV28 and TRBJ1-3; no firm D call. The V end was cut by 3 bases, the J end by 4 bases, with 13 bases between. Germline loops: CDR1 MDHEN, CDR2 SYDVKM. This CDR3 is 15 amino acids long. The CDR3 coding sequence is TGTGCCAGCAGTTTCAGAGGCAGTGGAGGAAACACCATATATTTT. Residues: CASSFRGSGGNTIYF.

V is TRBV5-1 and J is TRBJ2-5, with D perhaps TRBD2 (5 bases). CDR1 and CDR2 from the germline V gene are SGHRS and YFSETQ. The CDR3 consists of 15 residues. The ends were cut back, 1 base at V and 7 bases at J, with 17 bases in the middle. The CDR3 region has the DNA TGCGCCAGCAGCTTGAGCGGCGGGTCCGCGGGGACCCAGTACTTC. It translates to CASSLSGGSAGTQYF.

The chain joins TRBV2 to TRBJ2-7; D ambiguous. CDR1 is SNHLY and CDR2 is FYNNEI in the germline V gene. The CDR3 is made up of 13 amino acids. V gave up 6 bases and J gave up 6 bases, with 15 bases separating them. The CDR3 spells CASSPLSGSEQYF. CDR3 DNA sequence: TGTGCCAGCAGCCCTTTGTCGGGTAGCGAGCAGTACTTC.

The chain employs TRBV7-9 and TRBJ1-4; tentatively, D is TRBD1 (5 bases). The V end lost 6 bases, the J end lost 7 bases, and 12 bases lay between the germline ends. CDR3 size: 13 residues. CDR1 is SEHNR and CDR2 is FQNEAQ in the germline V gene (reference sequence). DNA of the CDR3: TGTGCCAGCAGAGCGCAGGGCGGTGAAAAACTGTTTTTT. Protein: CASRAQGGEKLFF. The full variable domain, rest sourced from reference TRBV7-9 and TRBJ1-4, is DTGVSQNPRHKITKRGQNVTFRCDPISEHNRLYWYRQTLGQGPEFLTYFQNEAQLEKSRLLSDRFSAERPKGSFSTLEIQRTEQGDSAMYLCASRAQGGEKLFFGSGTQLSVL.

The chain has TRBV28 and TRBJ1-2, with 11 bases fitting TRBD1. In germline, CDR1 is MDHEN, CDR2 SYDVKM. The CDR3 spans 15 residues. J lost 7 bases, V lost 6 bases, and 10 bases had no gene match. The CDR3 is CASRPGQGARGGYTF. The CDR3 DNA sequence: TGTGCCAGCAGGCCCGGACAGGGGGCTCGCGGTGGCTACACCTTC.

This chain joins TRBV19 and TRBJ2-1; 10 bases are a match to TRBD1. V was pared by 5 bases and J by 5 bases, with 9 bases of the junction left unmatched. CDR1 and CDR2 (germline): LNHDA, SQIVND (reference sequence). The CDR3 is 16 amino acids. Here the CDR3 reads CASSDRRDRGHNEQFF. The CDR3 region has the DNA TGTGCCAGTAGTGACCGTAGGGACAGGGGTCACAATGAGCAGTTCTTC. The complete variable domain, with remaining parts taken from reference TRBV19 and TRBJ2-1, reads DGGITQSPKYLFRKEGQNVTLSCEQNLNHDAMYWYRQDPGQGLRLIYYSQIVNDFQKGDIAEGYSVSREKKESFPLTVTSAQKNPTAFYLCASSDRRDRGHNEQFFGPGTRLTVL.

The V and J genes are TRBV11-2 and TRBJ1-2, with 8 bases identical to TRBD1. With V trimmed by 1 base and J by 8 bases, 12 bases remained unmatched. The CDR3 loop spans 16 amino acids. From germline, CDR1 is SGHAT and CDR2 FQNNGV. CDR3 sequence (DNA): TGTGCCAGCAGCTTAGGCCAGGGGGCGGTAGCCCTGGGCTACACCTTC. The encoded protein is CASSLGQGAVALGYTF.

This rearrangement joins TRBV13 to TRBJ1-1, with D uncertain. The CDR3 length is 12 residues. CDR1 and CDR2 (germline): PRHDT, FYEKMQ (reference sequence). Trimming shortened V by 8 bases and J by 5 bases, and 12 bases separated the two germline ends. The CDR3 region has the DNA TGTGCCAGCGCGATACGGTGGACTGAAGCTTTCTTT. This translates into CASAIRWTEAFF.